This T cell receptor (beta chain) came from a study of T-cell memory formation after mild COVID-19. The wider study: There were largely donor-specific TCR clusters. Regarding the study as a whole: Contracting clones, day 15 to 85, had balanced CD4/CD8, and later expanders favored CD4+. Some clones that responded turned up in pre-infection memory, which suggests that cross-reactive memory joined in.

The CDR3 consists of 16 residues. Germline values: CDR1 SEHNR, CDR2 FQNEAQ (reference sequence). V shed 1 base and J 4 bases; nucleotides not matched to a gene: 7. Notes on this clonotype: Its antigen is currently unknown.

After 5'RACE with constant-segment primers, TCR alpha and TCR beta cDNA libraries carrying sample barcodes and UMIs were obtained. One entry per CDR3 protein results from TCRdb running MiXCR on the 5' RACE reads. Of a few hundred thousand distinct CDR3 sequences in the sample, about 16% were seen once. The specimen was PBMCs or a T cell subset sorted from them (not recorded which). The receptor was isolated from a man in his late teens or twenties who had mild COVID-19 (a few samples of this study predate the infection). Cell type and time point are not known. The chain couples TRBV7-9 to TRBJ2-5; 9 nucleotides agree with TRBD2. The CDR3, as DNA: TGTGCCAGCAGCTTAGTTGGTAGCGGGGGAGGAGAGACCCAGTACTTC. Protein sequence: CASSLVGSGGGETQYF.